The 12 T cell receptor beta chains reported below all come from one sample, sequenced in a study of blood T cell repertoires in COVID-19. TCRdb's table, derived via immunoSEQ multiplex PCR, lists solely in-frame clones and lacks some. The sample lists some 210,000 clones, 81% occurring once. The sequenced sample was PBMCs or T cells enriched from blood (not recorded which). The receptors were gathered from a woman in her fifties or sixties with acute COVID-19.

CDR3 sequence (DNA): TGTGCCATCAGTGAGAACAGGGGCGGCATTACCGGCGAGCAGTACTTC. Amino acids: CAISENRGGITGEQYF. J is TRBJ2-7 and V is TRBV10-3; 7 bases are a match to TRBD1. The CDR3 runs to 16 residues. The germline gives CDR1 ENHRY, CDR2 SYGVKD. J was trimmed by 6 bases and V by 2 bases; bases with no gene match: 13.

This chain links TRBV4-1 with TRBJ2-7, with 7 bases matching TRBD2. Trimming at V came to 4 bases and at J to 2 bases, leaving 2 bases not matched to a gene. CDR3 length: 13 residues. CDR1 is MGHRA, CDR2 YSYEKL, per germline. In DNA, the CDR3 is TGCGCCAGCAGCCGCGGGACTACCTACGAGCAGTACTTC. This sequence encodes CASSRGTTYEQYF.

This clone was recorded a few times. The chain has TRBV5-1 and TRBJ2-7, with D tentatively TRBD1 (6 bases). The CDR3 sequence is 15 residues long. CDR1 and CDR2 from the germline V gene are SGHRS and YFSETQ. Deletions cut 4 bases from V and 0 bases from J, with 14 bases between. The CDR3 loop reads CASSLQGGGSYEQYF. The DNA of the CDR3 is TGCGCCAGCAGCCTACAGGGTGGGGGCTCCTACGAGCAGTACTTC. The whole variable domain, remainder taken from reference TRBV5-1 and TRBJ2-7, is KAGVTQTPRYLIKTRGQQVTLSCSPISGHRSVSWYQQTPGQGLQFLFEYFSETQRNKGNFPGRFSGRQFSNSRSEMNVSTLELGDSALYLCASSLQGGGSYEQYFGPGTRLTVT.

The chain links TRBV9 to TRBJ2-5; D remains ambiguous. Trimming left V 3 bases short and J 0 bases short, with 6 bases between. The CDR3 is 13 residues long. Germline V lookup: CDR1 SGDLS, CDR2 YYNGEE. The CDR3 here is CASSGHHQETQYF. The CDR3 coding sequence is TGTGCCAGCAGCGGACATCACCAAGAGACCCAGTACTTC.

The chain combines TRBV10-3 with TRBJ2-1, with D possibly TRBD1 on 5 matching bases. Deletions cut 7 bases from V and 10 bases from J, with 20 bases between. The germline V gene has CDR1 ENHRY and CDR2 SYGVKD. This CDR3 region has 14 residues. The CDR3 DNA reads TGTGCCATCAAGCCAGAATACAGGCAAACAGAGCAGTTCTTC. Translating gives CAIKPEYRQTEQFF.

V gene TRBV27 combines with J gene TRBJ2-1; the D gene is possibly TRBD2 (5 bases). The CDR3 extends over 15 amino acids. Germline V gives CDR1 MNHEY, CDR2 SMNVEV (reference sequence). The V end was cut by 6 bases, the J end by 7 bases, with 19 bases between. The CDR3 coding sequence is TGTGCCAGCAGCTACCCAGCGGCGAAAGGGAATGAGCAGTTCTTC. It codes for CASSYPAAKGNEQFF.

CDR3 in amino acids: CASRIIQGGDQPQHF. DNA for the CDR3: TGTGCCAGCAGAATAATACAGGGGGGAGATCAGCCCCAGCATTTT. The chain has TRBV28 and TRBJ1-5, with 8 bases that match TRBD1. Losses at the gene ends were 6 bases for V and 5 bases for J; bases not matched to a gene: 9. Per germline, CDR1 MDHEN and CDR2 SYDVKM. The CDR3 has 15 residues.

This chain uses TRBV2 with TRBJ1-1; the D is unclear. The CDR3 totals 13 residues. The V gene lost 0 bases and the J gene lost 8 bases, with 10 bases spanning the gap. Germline V lookup: CDR1 SNHLY, CDR2 FYNNEI. Written as DNA, the CDR3 is TGTGCCAGCAGTGAAGCGCGAGGGCAGGAAGCTTTCTTT. Its translation is CASSEARGQEAFF.

The chain links TRBV7-2 to TRBJ1-2; 8 bases line up with TRBD1. CDR3 length: 14 residues. Germline assignment: CDR1 SGHTA and CDR2 FQGNSA. With V trimmed by 2 bases and J by 6 bases, 5 bases remained unmatched. The CDR3 loop is CASSLISGGDGYTF. DNA for the CDR3: TGTGCCAGCAGCTTAATCTCAGGGGGCGATGGCTACACCTTC.

This sequence joins TRBV28 and TRBJ2-5; 10 nucleotides line up with TRBD2. Germline CDR1 reads MDHEN; CDR2 reads SYDVKM. The V segment lost 4 bases and the J segment 5 bases; nucleotides outside the gene matches: 4. CDR3 length: 14 residues. CDR3 in amino acids: CASSSMTSGETQYF. The CDR3 bases are TGTGCCAGCAGTTCCATGACTAGCGGGGAGACCCAGTACTTC. The full variable domain, with the rest looked up from reference TRBV28 and TRBJ2-5, is DVKVTQSSRYLVKRTGEKVFLECVQDMDHENMFWYRQDPGLGLRLIYFSYDVKMKEKGDIPEGYSVSREKKERFSLILESASTNQTSMYLCASSSMTSGETQYFGPGTRLLVL.

The V and J genes are TRBV5-1 and TRBJ1-6; D unresolved. The CDR3 runs 15 residues. V was cut by 2 bases and J by 10 bases, with 16 bases left in between. Germline V CDR1 and CDR2: SGHRS, YFSETQ. CDR3 residues: CASSFEAASGSPLHF. DNA for the CDR3: TGCGCCAGCAGCTTTGAGGCCGCCTCGGGGTCACCCCTCCACTTT.

The J gene is TRBJ1-3, the V gene TRBV11-3; D ambiguous. From germline, CDR1 is SGHNT and CDR2 YENEEA. This CDR3 region has 13 residues. Trimming took off 5 bases at V and 2 bases at J, with 7 bases between the two ends. The CDR3 region is CASSMLTGNTIYF. Here the CDR3 DNA reads TGTGCCAGCAGCATGCTAACTGGAAACACCATATATTTT. Full variable domain (rest looked up from reference TRBV11-3 and TRBJ1-3): EAGVVQSPRYKIIEKKQPVAFWCNPISGHNTLYWYLQNLGQGPELLIRYENEEAVDDSQLPKDRFSAERLKGVDSTLKIQPAELGDSAVYLCASSMLTGNTIYFGEGSWLTVV.